The clone carrying this T cell receptor (beta chain) has just a few counts. V was pared by 5 bases and J by 5 bases, with 10 bases between. The CDR3 length is 13 residues. The source of the sample is a study of metastatic and nonmetastatic thyroid tumors. The authors' processing: A classifier for distant metastasis in papillary thyroid cancer was constructed using CDR3 differences observed across clinicopathological groups. TCRdb re-clonotyped the PCR reads through MiXCR. The authors' filters were not applied to this entry. In the table there are around 65,000 clones, around 14% of which are singletons. Not a single patient had been given any form of treatment at any point before undergoing thyroid surgery.

This chain uses TRBV12-3 or TRBV12-4 with TRBJ1-5, with D possibly matching TRBD1 (5 bases). The receptor comes from a male donor with papillary thyroid cancer or a benign thyroid nodule (not recorded which). Some clones in this sample may be carry-over from other donors' samples. The sequenced sample consisted of blood. CDR3 sequence reads: CASSEQEYQPQHF. CDR3 nucleotides: TGTGCCAGCAGTGAACAGGAGTATCAGCCCCAGCATTTT.